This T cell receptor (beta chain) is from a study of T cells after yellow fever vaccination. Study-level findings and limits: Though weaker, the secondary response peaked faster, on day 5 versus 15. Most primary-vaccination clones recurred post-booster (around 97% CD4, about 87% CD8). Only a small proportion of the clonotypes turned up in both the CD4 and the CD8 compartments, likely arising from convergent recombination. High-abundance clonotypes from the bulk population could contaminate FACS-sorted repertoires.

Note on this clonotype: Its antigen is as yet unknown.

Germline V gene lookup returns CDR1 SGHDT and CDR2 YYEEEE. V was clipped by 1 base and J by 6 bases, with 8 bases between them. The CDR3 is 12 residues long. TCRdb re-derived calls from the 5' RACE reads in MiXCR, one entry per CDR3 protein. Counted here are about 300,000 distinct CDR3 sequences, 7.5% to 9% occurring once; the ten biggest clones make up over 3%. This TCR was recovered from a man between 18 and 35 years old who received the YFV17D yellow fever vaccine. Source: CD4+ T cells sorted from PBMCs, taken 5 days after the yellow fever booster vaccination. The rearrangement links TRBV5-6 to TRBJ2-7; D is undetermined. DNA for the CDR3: TGTGCCAGCAGCTTGCGGACCGGCGAGCAGTACTTC. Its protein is CASSLRTGEQYF.